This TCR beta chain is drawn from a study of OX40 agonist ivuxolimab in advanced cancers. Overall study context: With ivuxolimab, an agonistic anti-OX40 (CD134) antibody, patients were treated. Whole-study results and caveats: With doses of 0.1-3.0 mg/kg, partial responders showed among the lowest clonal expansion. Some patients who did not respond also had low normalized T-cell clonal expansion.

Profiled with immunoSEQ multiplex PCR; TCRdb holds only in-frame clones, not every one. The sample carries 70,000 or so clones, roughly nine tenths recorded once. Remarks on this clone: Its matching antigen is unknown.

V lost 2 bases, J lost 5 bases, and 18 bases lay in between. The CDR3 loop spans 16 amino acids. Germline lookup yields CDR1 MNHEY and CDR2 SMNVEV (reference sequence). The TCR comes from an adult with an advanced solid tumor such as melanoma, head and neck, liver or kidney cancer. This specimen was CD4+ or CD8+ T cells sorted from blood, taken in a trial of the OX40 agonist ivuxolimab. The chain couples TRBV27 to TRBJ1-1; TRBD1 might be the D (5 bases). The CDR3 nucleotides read TGTGCCAGCAGTTTAATTCCCGCCCGGGGCACGACTGAAGCTTTCTTT. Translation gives CASSLIPARGTTEAFF.